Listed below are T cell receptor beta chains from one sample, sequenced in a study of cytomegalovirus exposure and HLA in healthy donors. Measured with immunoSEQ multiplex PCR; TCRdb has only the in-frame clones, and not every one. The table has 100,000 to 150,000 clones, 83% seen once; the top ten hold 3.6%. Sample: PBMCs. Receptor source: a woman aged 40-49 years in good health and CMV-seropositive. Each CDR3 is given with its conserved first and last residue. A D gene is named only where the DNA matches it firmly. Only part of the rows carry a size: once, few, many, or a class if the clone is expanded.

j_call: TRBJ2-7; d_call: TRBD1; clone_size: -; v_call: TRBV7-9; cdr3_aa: CASSPGTGGYEQYF; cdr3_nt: TGTGCCAGCAGCCCAGGGACAGGGGGCTACGAGCAGTACTTC
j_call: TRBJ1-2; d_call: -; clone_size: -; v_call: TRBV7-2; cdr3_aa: CARNRIYYGYTF; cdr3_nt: TGTGCCAGGAACAGAATCTACTATGGCTACACCTTC
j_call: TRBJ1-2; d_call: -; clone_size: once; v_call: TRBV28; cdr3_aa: CASSLRARGAYTF; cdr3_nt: TGTGCCAGCAGTTTACGGGCCAGGGGAGCCTACACCTTC
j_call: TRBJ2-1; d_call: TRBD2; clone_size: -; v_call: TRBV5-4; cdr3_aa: CASSLVLAGVYNEQFF; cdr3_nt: TGTGCCAGCAGCTTGGTCCTAGCGGGAGTCTACAATGAGCAGTTCTTC
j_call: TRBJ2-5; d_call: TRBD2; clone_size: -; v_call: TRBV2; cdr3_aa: CASSGIGSGEETQYF; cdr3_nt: TGTGCCAGCAGTGGAATTGGTAGCGGGGAAGAGACCCAGTACTTC
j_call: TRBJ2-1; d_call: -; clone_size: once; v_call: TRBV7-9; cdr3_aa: CFAGPSYNEQFF; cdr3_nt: TGTTTCGCGGGCCCCTCCTACAATGAGCAGTTCTTC
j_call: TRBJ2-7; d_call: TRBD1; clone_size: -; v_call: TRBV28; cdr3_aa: CASMTVDRGWEQYF; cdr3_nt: TGTGCCAGCATGACTGTGGACAGGGGTTGGGAGCAGTACTTC
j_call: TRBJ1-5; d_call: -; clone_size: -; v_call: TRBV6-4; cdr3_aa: CASSDAYSNQPQHF; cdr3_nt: TGTGCCAGCAGCGACGCGTATAGCAATCAGCCCCAGCATTTT
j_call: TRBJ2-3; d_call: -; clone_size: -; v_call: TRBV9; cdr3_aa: CASSPGGSSTDTQYF; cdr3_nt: TGTGCCAGCAGCCCCGGCGGAAGTAGCACAGATACGCAGTATTTT
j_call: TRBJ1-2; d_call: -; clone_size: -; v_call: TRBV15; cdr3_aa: CATSREGVPYGYTF; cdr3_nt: TGTGCCACCAGCAGGGAAGGGGTTCCCTATGGCTACACCTTC
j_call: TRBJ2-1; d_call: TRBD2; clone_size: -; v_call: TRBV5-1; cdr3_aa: CASSSLLAGVINEQFF; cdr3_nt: TGCGCCAGCAGCTCCTTACTAGCGGGAGTCATCAATGAGCAGTTCTTC
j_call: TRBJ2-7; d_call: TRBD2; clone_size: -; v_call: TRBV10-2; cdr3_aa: CASSGTSGSSYEQYF; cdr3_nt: TGCGCCAGCAGCGGGACTAGCGGGAGCTCCTACGAGCAGTACTTC
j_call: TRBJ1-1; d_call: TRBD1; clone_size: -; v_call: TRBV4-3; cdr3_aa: CASSQETGALNTEAFF; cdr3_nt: TGCGCCAGCAGCCAAGAGACAGGGGCTTTGAACACTGAAGCTTTCTTT
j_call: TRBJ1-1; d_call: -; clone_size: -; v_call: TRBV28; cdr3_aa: CASSSKTNMNTEAFF; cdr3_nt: TGTGCCAGCAGTTCGAAGACAAACATGAACACTGAAGCTTTCTTT
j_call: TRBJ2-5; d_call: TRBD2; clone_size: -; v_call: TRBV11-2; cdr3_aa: CASSSQRGGRAAQYF; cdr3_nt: TGTGCCAGCAGCTCTCAGCGGGGGGGTCGGGCGGCCCAGTACTTC
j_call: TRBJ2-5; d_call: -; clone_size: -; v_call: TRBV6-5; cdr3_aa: CASSYNREETQYF; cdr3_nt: TGTGCCAGCAGTTATAACAGGGAGGAGACCCAGTACTTC
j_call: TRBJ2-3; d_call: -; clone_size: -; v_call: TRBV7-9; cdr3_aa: CASSRDTDTQYF; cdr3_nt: TGTGCCAGCAGCCGCGACACAGATACGCAGTATTTT
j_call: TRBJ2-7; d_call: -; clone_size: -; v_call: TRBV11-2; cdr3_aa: CASSFNFRRAGIGYEQYF; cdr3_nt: TGTGCCAGCAGCTTTAATTTTCGTCGCGCAGGGATCGGCTACGAGCAGTACTTC
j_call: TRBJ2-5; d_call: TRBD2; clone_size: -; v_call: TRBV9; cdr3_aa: CASSVSGTRQETQYF; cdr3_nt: TGTGCCAGCAGCGTGTCCGGGACTAGACAAGAGACCCAGTACTTC
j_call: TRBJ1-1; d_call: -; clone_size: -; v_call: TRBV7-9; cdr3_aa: CSSSQRITQPVAFF; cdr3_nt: TGTTCCAGCAGCCAGAGGATTACGCAGCCCGTAGCTTTCTTT
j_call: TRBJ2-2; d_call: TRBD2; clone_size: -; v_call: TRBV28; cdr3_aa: CASKTSGGGELFF; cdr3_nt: TGTGCCAGCAAGACTAGCGGGGGCGGGGAGCTGTTTTTT
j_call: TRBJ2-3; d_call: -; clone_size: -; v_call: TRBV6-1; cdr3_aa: CASISVGTDTQYF; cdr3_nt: TGTGCCAGCATATCTGTTGGCACAGATACGCAGTATTTT
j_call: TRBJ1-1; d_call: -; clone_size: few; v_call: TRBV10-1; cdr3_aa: CASPKEENTEAFF; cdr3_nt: TGCGCCAGCCCTAAGGAGGAGAACACTGAAGCTTTCTTT
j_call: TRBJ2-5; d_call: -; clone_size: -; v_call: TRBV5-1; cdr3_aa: CASSLTPQETQYF; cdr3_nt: TGCGCCAGCAGCTTGACTCCTCAAGAGACCCAGTACTTC
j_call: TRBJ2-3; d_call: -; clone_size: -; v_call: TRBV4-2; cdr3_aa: CASSQEAAPRRDTQYF; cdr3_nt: TGTGCCAGCAGCCAAGAGGCAGCGCCAAGAAGAGATACGCAGTATTTT
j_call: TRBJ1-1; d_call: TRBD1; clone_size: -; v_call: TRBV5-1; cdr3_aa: CASSPPDRGRGEAFF; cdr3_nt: TGCGCCAGCAGCCCCCCGGACAGGGGGCGGGGTGAAGCTTTCTTT
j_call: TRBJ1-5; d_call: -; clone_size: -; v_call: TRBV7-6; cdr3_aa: CASSLDARNQPQHF; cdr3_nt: TGTGCCAGCAGCTTAGACGCCAGGAATCAGCCCCAGCATTTT
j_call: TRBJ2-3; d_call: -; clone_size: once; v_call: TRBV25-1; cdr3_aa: CASSLLPRDTDTQYF; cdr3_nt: TGTGCCAGCAGTCTACTACCCAGGGACACAGATACGCAGTATTTT
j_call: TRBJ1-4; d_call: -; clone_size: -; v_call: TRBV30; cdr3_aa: CAWSAHGGEKLFF; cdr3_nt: TGTGCCTGGAGTGCACACGGGGGGGAAAAACTGTTTTTT
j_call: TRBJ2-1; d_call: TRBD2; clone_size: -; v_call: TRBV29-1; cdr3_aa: CSVETPGEAGGRYEQFF; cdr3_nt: TGCAGCGTTGAGACCCCCGGGGAGGCGGGAGGGCGGTATGAGCAGTTCTTC
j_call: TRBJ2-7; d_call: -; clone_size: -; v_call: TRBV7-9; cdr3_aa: CASSSLTGGAGGNYEQYF; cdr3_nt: TGTGCCAGCAGTTCTTTGACAGGGGGAGCGGGAGGCAACTACGAGCAGTACTTC
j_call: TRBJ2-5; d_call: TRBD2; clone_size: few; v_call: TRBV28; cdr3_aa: CASTRRGGGGRQETQYF; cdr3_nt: TGTGCCAGCACCCGTCGTGGGGGGGGAGGGAGGCAAGAGACCCAGTACTTC